One and the same sample provided the 16 T cell receptor beta chains below, sequenced in a study of CD8 T cells in Susac syndrome. RNA, at about 0.45 to 1 ug, was reverse transcribed with random hexamers. TCRdb ran MiXCR on the immunoSEQ multiplex PCR reads and lists one entry per CDR3 protein. Of approximately 170,000 distinct CDR3 sequences listed, approximately 90% were seen once; the top ten hold under 0.085%. Sample: CD4+ T cells from PBMCs. Every receptor here comes from a human donor in good health.

The sample holds one count of this clonotype. The CDR3 DNA reads as TGTGCCAGTAGTAAACCAGGGTATTGGGGTGGCACTGAAGCTTTCTTT. Translation: CASSKPGYWGGTEAFF. The chain combines TRBV19 with TRBJ1-1; D is possibly TRBD1 (5 bases). The CDR3 totals 16 residues. Trimming left V 4 bases short and J 4 bases short, with 19 bases between. Germline CDR1 reads LNHDA; CDR2 reads SQIVND (reference sequence). The full variable domain, rest sourced from reference TRBV19 and TRBJ1-1, is DGGITQSPKYLFRKEGQNVTLSCEQNLNHDAMYWYRQDPGQGLRLIYYSQIVNDFQKGDIAEGYSVSREKKESFPLTVTSAQKNPTAFYLCASSKPGYWGGTEAFFGQGTRLTVV.

This chain links TRBV6-1 with TRBJ2-3, with TRBD1 as a possible D gene (6 bases). Germline assignment: CDR1 MNHNS and CDR2 SASEGT. The CDR3 consists of 13 residues. The V end was cut by 3 bases, the J end by 4 bases, with 8 bases between. The CDR3 DNA reads TGTGCCAGCAGTGATCCAGGGGCAGATACGCAGTATTTT. This gives the protein CASSDPGADTQYF.

The V and J genes are TRBV9 and TRBJ2-2, with D tentatively TRBD2 (5 bases). This CDR3 is built from 15 residues. The germline V gene encodes CDR1 SGDLS and CDR2 YYNGEE. Trimming removed 4 bases at V and 2 bases at J, with 12 bases between. The CDR3 region is CASSLDGLNTGELFF. For the CDR3, the DNA is TGTGCCAGCAGCCTGGACGGACTTAACACCGGGGAGCTGTTTTTT.

The chain joins TRBV2 to TRBJ2-2; D remains ambiguous. Trimming took off 7 bases at V and 1 base at J, with 13 bases between the two ends. CDR3 length: 15 residues. In germline, CDR1 is SNHLY, CDR2 FYNNEI. The CDR3 spells CASNADGRNTGELFF. The CDR3 DNA is TGTGCCAGCAACGCGGACGGTAGGAACACCGGGGAGCTGTTTTTT.

The rearrangement joins TRBV25-1 to TRBJ1-2; weak D call: TRBD1 (6 bases). Trimming took 5 bases from V and 5 from J, leaving 15 bases between them. The germline V gene has CDR1 MGHDK and CDR2 SYGVNS. This CDR3 has 14 amino acids. The CDR3 reads CASSWGGREYGYTF. The CDR3 DNA sequence: TGTGCCAGCAGTTGGGGGGGGCGCGAGTATGGCTACACCTTC.

This clonotype was seen just once. The rearrangement joins TRBV14 to TRBJ2-1, with D uncertain. Looked up from germline, CDR1 is SGHDN and CDR2 is FVKESK. The CDR3 loop spans 13 amino acids. Trimming took 1 base from V and 4 from J, leaving 5 bases between them. CDR3 nucleotides: TGTGCCAGCAGCCAAGGCACGTACAATGAGCAGTTCTTC. It translates to CASSQGTYNEQFF. Together with reference TRBV14 and TRBJ2-1, the CDR3 gives the full variable domain: EAGVTQFPSHSVIEKGQTVTLRCDPISGHDNLYWYRRVMGKEIKFLLHFVKESKQDESGMPNNRFLAERTGGTYSTLKVQPAELEDSGVYFCASSQGTYNEQFFGPGTRLTVL.

This chain joins TRBV28 and TRBJ2-7; TRBD1 matches 9 bases. The CDR3 extends over 16 amino acids. Germline V gene lookup returns CDR1 MDHEN and CDR2 SYDVKM. V trimming: 3 bases; J trimming: 5 bases; junction bases outside the gene matches: 11. The chain's CDR3 is CASSFLDRGEIHEQYF. As DNA, the CDR3 is TGTGCCAGCAGTTTCCTGGACAGGGGCGAGATTCACGAGCAGTACTTC.

This rearrangement joins TRBV6-5 to TRBJ2-7; maybe TRBD1 (6 bases). Germline V gene lookup returns CDR1 MNHEY and CDR2 SVGAGI. With 6 bases removed from V and 4 bases from J, the gap between germline ends came to 19 bases. This CDR3 comprises 15 residues. CDR3 nucleotides: TGTGCCAGCAGGAGGGCAGGGGACGTAACTTACGAGCAGTACTTC. Its protein is CASRRAGDVTYEQYF.

The V call is TRBV29-1, the J call TRBJ2-7, with D uncertain. Germline V gene sequence: CDR1 SQVTM, CDR2 ANQGSEA. With 4 bases removed from V and 6 bases from J, the gap between germline ends came to 10 bases. The CDR3 spans 11 residues. The chain's CDR3 is CSVGVAREQYF. CDR3 DNA sequence: TGCAGCGTTGGAGTAGCACGCGAGCAGTACTTC.

The V gene is TRBV29-1, the J gene TRBJ1-2; the D gene is possibly TRBD1 (5 bases). Between the trimmed V and J ends, which lost 6 bases and 8 bases, there was a span of 10 bases. This CDR3 is built from 10 residues. CDR1 and CDR2 from the germline V gene are SQVTM and ANQGSEA. For the CDR3, the DNA is TGCAGCGTCGGGGCAGAAGGCTACACCTTC. Encoded protein: CSVGAEGYTF.

This chain connects TRBV2 to TRBJ2-1; 11 bases match TRBD2. The CDR3 has 14 residues. V shed 4 bases and J 8 bases; nucleotides not matched to a gene: 4. CDR1 is SNHLY, CDR2 FYNNEI, per germline. The CDR3 DNA reads as TGTGCCAGCAGTGTACTAGCGGGAGAAGATGAGCAGTTCTTC. It encodes CASSVLAGEDEQFF. The full variable domain, in which reference TRBV2 and TRBJ2-1 provide the parts outside the CDR3, is EPEVTQTPSHQVTQMGQEVILRCVPISNHLYFYWYRQILGQKVEFLVSFYNNEISEKSEIFDDQFSVERPDGSNFTLKIRSTKLEDSAMYFCASSVLAGEDEQFFGPGTRLTVL.

This clonotype came up once. The rearrangement links TRBV20-1 to TRBJ2-1, with D perhaps TRBD1 (6 bases). This CDR3 spans 16 amino acids. Trimming stripped 3 bases from V and 0 bases from J, with 15 bases between. Germline CDR1 is DFQATT and CDR2 is SNEGSKA (reference sequence). Here the CDR3 reads CSASKLGGSSYNEQFF. DNA for the CDR3: TGCAGTGCTAGTAAGTTAGGGGGAAGCTCCTACAATGAGCAGTTCTTC.

This sequence joins TRBV5-1 and TRBJ2-7; D gene uncertain. The germline V and J ends were trimmed by 7 bases and 9 bases, with 17 bases remaining between them. The CDR3 runs to 12 residues. Germline CDR1 and CDR2: SGHRS and YFSETQ. CDR3 sequence: CASGELGTPQYF. The CDR3, as DNA: TGCGCCAGCGGAGAATTGGGAACGCCGCAGTACTTC.

This chain links TRBV7-3 with TRBJ1-2; perhaps TRBD1 as D (5 bases). Looked up from germline, CDR1 is SGHTA and CDR2 is FQGTGA. V was clipped by 3 bases and J by 2 bases, with 10 bases between them. The CDR3 sequence is 14 residues long. The CDR3 bases are TGTGCCAGCAGCTTCCGGGGCCTAAACTATGGCTACACCTTC. Its translation: CASSFRGLNYGYTF.

The chain is built from TRBV18 and TRBJ2-7, with 8 bases lining up with TRBD2. J gave up 1 base and V 4 bases, and 3 bases lay outside the gene matches. CDR3 length: 14 amino acids. Germline CDR1 reads KGHSH; CDR2 reads LQKENI. CDR3 sequence: CASSLGLESYEQYF. In DNA form, the CDR3 reads TGTGCCAGCTCACTGGGACTAGAATCCTACGAGCAGTACTTC.

The V call is TRBV12-3 or TRBV12-4, the J call TRBJ2-3; TRBD2 is a possible D gene (5 bases). This CDR3 is 14 amino acids long. Trimming took 6 bases from V and 4 from J, leaving 14 bases between them. In DNA, the CDR3 is TGTGCCAGCAGCCGCTTTGAGGGCGCAGATACGCAGTATTTT. Protein sequence: CASSRFEGADTQYF.